The present entry profiles one T cell receptor (beta chain) with its context. The V end was cut by 5 bases, the J end by 1 base, with 11 bases between. CDR1 and CDR2 (germline): MGHRA, YSYEKL. This CDR3 region has 14 residues. The assay was immunoSEQ multiplex PCR, and TCRdb's table has in-frame clones only and misses some. Of 56,000 or so clones in the sample, around 89% were seen once. The sample comes from a study of T cell changes during pregnancy in multiple sclerosis. The chain combines TRBV4-1 with TRBJ1-1; possible D gene TRBD1, 5 bases. The clonotype originates from a female donor with multiple sclerosis, enrolled in a pregnancy study. This material consisted of peripheral blood, taken after pregnancy. In DNA, the CDR3 is TGCGCCAGCAGCTGGGGACTTACGAACACTGAAGCTTTCTTT. Translation: CASSWGLTNTEAFF.